Sequencing of this T cell receptor (beta chain) was carried out in a study of STAT3 mutations in large granular lymphocyte leukemia. With respect to this clone: Its specificity is not known.

Study-level findings and limits: Every T-cell large granular lymphocyte leukemia patient had at least one immunodominant TCR beta clonotype.

Method: immunoSEQ multiplex PCR; TCRdb's copy keeps in-frame clones and lacks some. Of tens of thousands of clones listed, approximately 86% are singletons. The sequenced sample consisted of peripheral blood mononuclear cells. The TCR sequence derives from a man in his 60s with T-cell large granular lymphocyte leukemia. Some clones in this sample may be carry-over from other donors' samples.

CDR3 region: CASSFGQNAKNIQYF. The CDR3 DNA reads as TGTGCCAGCAGTTTTGGACAGAACGCCAAAAACATTCAGTACTTC. The J gene is TRBJ2-4, the V gene TRBV28; D is perhaps TRBD1 (6 bases). The germline V gene encodes CDR1 MDHEN and CDR2 SYDVKM. The V end lost 3 bases, the J end lost 1 base, and 10 bases lay between the germline ends. The CDR3 consists of 15 residues.